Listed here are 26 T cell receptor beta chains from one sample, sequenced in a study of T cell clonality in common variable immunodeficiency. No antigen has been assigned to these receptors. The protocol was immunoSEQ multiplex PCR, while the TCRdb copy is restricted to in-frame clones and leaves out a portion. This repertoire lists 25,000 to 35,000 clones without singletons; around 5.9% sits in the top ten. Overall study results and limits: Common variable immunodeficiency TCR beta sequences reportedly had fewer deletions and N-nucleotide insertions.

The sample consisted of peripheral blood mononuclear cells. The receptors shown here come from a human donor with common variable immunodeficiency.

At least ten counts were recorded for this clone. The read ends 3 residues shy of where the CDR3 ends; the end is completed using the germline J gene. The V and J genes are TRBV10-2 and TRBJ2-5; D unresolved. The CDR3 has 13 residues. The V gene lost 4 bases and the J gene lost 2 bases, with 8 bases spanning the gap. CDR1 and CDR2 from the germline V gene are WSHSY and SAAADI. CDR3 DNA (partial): TGCGCCAGCAGTGGACTCGGGCAAGAGACC. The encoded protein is CASSGLGQET. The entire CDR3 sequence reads CASSGLGQETQYF.

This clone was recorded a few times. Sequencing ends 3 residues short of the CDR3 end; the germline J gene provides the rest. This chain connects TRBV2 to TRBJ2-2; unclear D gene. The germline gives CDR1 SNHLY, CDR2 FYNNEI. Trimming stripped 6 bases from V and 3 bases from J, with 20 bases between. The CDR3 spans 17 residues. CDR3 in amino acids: CASSVPRNSSYTGELFF. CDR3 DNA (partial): TGTGCCAGCAGCGTACCACGTAACTCCTCTTACACCGGGGAG.

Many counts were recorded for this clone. CDR3 DNA (partial): TGTGCCAGCTCACCACGACAGGCAAACCCGGGACAAACATACAATGAG. Translating it yields CASSPRQANPGQTYNE. The entire CDR3 reads CASSPRQANPGQTYNEQFF. This chain links TRBV18 with TRBJ2-1, with TRBD1 as a possible D gene (6 bases). Coverage ceases 3 residues before the CDR3 finishes, and the germline J gene fills in the end. The V gene lost 1 base and the J gene lost 4 bases, with 23 bases spanning the gap. The CDR3 is 19 residues long. Germline CDR1 and CDR2: KGHSH and LQKENI. Variable domain in full (rest from reference TRBV18 and TRBJ2-1): NAGVMQNPRHLVRRRGQEARLRCSPMKGHSHVYWYRQLPEEGLKFMVYLQKENIIDESGMPKERFSAEFPKEGPSILRIQQVVRGDSAAYFCASSPRQANPGQTYNEQFFGPGTRLTVL.

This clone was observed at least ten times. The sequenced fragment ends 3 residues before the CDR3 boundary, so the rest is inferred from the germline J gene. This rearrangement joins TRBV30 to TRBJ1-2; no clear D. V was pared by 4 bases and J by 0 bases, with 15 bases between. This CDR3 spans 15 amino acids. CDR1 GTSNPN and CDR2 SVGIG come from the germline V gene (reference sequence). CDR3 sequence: CAWKLGPGANYGYTF. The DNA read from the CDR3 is TGTGCCTGGAAGTTAGGGCCAGGAGCTAACTATGGC.

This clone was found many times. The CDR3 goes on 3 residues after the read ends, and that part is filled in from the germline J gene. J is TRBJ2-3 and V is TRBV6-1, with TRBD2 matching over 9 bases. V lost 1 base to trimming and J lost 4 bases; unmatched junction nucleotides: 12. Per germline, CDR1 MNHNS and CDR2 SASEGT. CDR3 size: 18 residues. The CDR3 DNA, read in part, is TGTGCCAGCAGTGAAGTATGGGTTAGCGGGGGATTGTCAGATACG. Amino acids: CASSEVWVSGGLSDT. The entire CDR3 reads CASSEVWVSGGLSDTQYF.

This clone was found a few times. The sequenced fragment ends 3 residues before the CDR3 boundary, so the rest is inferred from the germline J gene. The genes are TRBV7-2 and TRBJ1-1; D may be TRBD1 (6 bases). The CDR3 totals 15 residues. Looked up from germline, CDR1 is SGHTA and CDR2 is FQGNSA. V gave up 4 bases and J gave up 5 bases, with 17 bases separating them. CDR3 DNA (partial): TGTGCCAGCAGCTCTTTGGGGGGGCGCAGGACTGAA. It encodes CASSSLGGRRTE. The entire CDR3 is CASSSLGGRRTEAFF.

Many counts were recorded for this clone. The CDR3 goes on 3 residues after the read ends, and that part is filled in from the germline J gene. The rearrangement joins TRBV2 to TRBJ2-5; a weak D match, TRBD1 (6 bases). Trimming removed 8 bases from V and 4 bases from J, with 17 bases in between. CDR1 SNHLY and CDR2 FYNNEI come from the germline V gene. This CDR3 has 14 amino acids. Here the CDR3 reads CASGTTGFPETQYF. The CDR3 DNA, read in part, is TGTGCCAGCGGAACTACAGGGTTCCCAGAGACC.

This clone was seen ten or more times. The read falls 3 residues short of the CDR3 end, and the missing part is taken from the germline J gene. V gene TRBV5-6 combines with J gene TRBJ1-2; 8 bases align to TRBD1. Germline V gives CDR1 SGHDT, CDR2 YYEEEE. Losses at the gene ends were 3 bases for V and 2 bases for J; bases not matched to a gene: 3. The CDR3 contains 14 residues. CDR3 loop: CASSWTGLNYGYTF. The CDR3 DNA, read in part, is TGTGCCAGCAGCTGGACAGGGCTGAACTATGGC.

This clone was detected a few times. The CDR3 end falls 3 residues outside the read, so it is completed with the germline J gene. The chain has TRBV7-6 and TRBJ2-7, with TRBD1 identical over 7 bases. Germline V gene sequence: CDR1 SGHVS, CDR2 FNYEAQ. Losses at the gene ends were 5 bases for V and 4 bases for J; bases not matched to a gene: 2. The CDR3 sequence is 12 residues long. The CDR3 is CASSRQGYEQYF. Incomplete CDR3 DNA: TGTGCCAGCAGCCGACAGGGTTACGAG.

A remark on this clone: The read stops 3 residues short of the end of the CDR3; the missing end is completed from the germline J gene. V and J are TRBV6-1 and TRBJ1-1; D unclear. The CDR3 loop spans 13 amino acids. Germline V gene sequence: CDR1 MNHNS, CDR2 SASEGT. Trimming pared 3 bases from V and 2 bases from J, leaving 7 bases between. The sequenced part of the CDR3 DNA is TGTGCCAGCAGTGAGACATCTAACACTGAA. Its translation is CASSETSNTE. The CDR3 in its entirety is CASSETSNTEAFF.

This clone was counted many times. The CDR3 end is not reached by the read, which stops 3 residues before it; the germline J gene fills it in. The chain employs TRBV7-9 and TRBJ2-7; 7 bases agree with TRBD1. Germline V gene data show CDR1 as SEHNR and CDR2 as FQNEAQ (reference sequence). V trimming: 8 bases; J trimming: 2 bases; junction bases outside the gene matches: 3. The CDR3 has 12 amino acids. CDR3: CASGGQTYEQYF. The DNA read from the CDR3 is TGTGCCAGCGGGGGACAGACCTACGAG.

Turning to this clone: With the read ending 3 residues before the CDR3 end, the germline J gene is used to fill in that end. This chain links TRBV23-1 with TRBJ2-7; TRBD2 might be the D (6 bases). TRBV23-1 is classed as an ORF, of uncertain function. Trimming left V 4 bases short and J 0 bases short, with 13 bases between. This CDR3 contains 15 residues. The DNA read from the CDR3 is TGCGCCAGCAGTCCCGGAGGGCAGGTCTCCTACGAG. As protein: CASSPGGQVSYE. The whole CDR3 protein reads CASSPGGQVSYEQYF.

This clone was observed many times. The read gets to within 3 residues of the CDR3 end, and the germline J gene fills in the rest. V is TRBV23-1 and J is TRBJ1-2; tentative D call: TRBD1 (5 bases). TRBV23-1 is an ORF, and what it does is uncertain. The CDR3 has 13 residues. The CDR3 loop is CASSRSGEGGYTF. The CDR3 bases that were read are TGCGCCAGCAGTCGGTCAGGAGAGGGGGGC.

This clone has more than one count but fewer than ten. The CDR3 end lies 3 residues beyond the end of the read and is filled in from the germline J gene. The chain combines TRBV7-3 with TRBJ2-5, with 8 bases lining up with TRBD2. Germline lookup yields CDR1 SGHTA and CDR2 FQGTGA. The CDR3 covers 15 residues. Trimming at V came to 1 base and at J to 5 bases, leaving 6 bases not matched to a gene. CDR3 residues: CASSLIGGGRETQYF. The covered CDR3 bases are TGTGCCAGCAGCTTAATCGGGGGGGGGCGGGAGACC.

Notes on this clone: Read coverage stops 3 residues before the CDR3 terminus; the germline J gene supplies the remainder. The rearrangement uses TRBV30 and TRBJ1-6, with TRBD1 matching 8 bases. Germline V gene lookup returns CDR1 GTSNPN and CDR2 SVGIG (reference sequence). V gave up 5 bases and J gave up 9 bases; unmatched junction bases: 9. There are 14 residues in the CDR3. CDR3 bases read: TGTGCCTGGTCCCCTGGACAGGGTATTTCACCC. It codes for CAWSPGQGISP. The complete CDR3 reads CAWSPGQGISPLHF.

Partial CDR3 DNA: TGTGCCAGTAGTATCTCGGGGGGACAACATAATTCACCC. Encoded protein: CASSISGGQHNSP. Given in full, the CDR3 is CASSISGGQHNSPLHF. The chain links TRBV19 to TRBJ1-6, with D maybe TRBD1 (6 bases). The read terminates 3 residues ahead of where the CDR3 ends, so the germline J gene completes it. Trimming took 3 bases from V and 5 from J, leaving 14 bases between them. The CDR3 loop spans 16 amino acids. Germline CDR1 and CDR2: LNHDA and SQIVND (reference sequence).

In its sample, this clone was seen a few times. The DNA read from the CDR3 is TGTGCCAGTGGGGGTGCGGGGACCCTTTGCGACGAG. Translating it yields CASGGAGTLCDE. The whole CDR3 region reads CASGGAGTLCDEQYF. The chain links TRBV6-2 or TRBV6-3 to TRBJ2-7; tentatively, D is TRBD2 (6 bases). Read coverage stops 3 residues before the CDR3 terminus; the germline J gene supplies the remainder. The CDR3 has 15 residues. Per the germline V gene, CDR1 is MNHEY and CDR2 is SVGEGT. Trimming left V 9 bases short and J 5 bases short, with 23 bases between.

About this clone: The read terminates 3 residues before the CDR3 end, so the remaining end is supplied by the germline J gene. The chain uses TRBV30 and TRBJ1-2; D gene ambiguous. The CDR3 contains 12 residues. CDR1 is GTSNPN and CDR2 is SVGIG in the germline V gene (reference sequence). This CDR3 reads CAWSVHKSGYTF. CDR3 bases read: TGTGCCTGGAGTGTACATAAATCGGGC.

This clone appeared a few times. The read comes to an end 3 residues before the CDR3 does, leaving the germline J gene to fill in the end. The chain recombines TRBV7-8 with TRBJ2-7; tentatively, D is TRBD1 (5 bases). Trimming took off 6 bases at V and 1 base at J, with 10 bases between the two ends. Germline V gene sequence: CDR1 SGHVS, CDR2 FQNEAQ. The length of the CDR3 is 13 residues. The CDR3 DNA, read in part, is TGTGCCAGCAGTAGAGACAGATCCTACGAG. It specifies CASSRDRSYE. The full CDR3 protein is CASSRDRSYEQYF.

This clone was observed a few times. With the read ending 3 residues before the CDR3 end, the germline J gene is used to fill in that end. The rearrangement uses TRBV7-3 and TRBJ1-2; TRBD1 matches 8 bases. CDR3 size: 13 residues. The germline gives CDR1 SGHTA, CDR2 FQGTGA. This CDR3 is CASSPDRGQGYTF. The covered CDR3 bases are TGTGCCAGCAGCCCCGACAGGGGACAGGGC.

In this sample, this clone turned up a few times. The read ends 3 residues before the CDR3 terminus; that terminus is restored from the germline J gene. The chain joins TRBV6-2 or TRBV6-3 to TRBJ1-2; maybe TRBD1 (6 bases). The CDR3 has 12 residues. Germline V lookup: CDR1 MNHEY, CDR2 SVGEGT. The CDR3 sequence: CASTLRRGSYTF. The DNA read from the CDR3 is TGTGCCAGCACCCTACGCAGGGGAAGC.

Partial CDR3 DNA: TGCAGCGTTGGAGGGGATAAGACAGGATGGGAGACC. Protein product: CSVGGDKTGWET. The complete CDR3 sequence is CSVGGDKTGWETQYF. This chain connects TRBV29-1 to TRBJ2-5; a possible D gene is TRBD1 (6 bases). With the read ending 3 residues before the CDR3 end, the germline J gene is used to fill in that end. The CDR3 loop spans 15 amino acids. V lost 4 bases and J 5 bases, leaving 20 bases between the germline ends. CDR1 is SQVTM and CDR2 is ANQGSEA in the germline V gene.

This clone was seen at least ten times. CDR3 bases read: TGCGCCAGCAGCCCAGAAGCTAATGAAAAA. It is translated as CASSPEANEK. The whole CDR3 protein is CASSPEANEKLFF. The chain links TRBV5-1 to TRBJ1-4; D gene unclear. The missing CDR3 end, 3 residues past where the read stops, is filled in from the germline J gene. The CDR3 has 13 residues. CDR1 is SGHRS and CDR2 is YFSETQ in the germline V gene. Trimming cost V 4 bases and J 3 bases, with 7 bases left between them.

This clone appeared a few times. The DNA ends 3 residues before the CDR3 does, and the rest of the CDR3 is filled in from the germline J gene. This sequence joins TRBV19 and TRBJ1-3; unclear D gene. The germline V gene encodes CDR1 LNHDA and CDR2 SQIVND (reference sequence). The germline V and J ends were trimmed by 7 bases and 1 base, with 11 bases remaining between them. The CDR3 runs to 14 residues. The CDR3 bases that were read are TGTGCCAGTACGACACCGTCGTCTGGAAACACC. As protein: CASTTPSSGNT. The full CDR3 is CASTTPSSGNTIYF.

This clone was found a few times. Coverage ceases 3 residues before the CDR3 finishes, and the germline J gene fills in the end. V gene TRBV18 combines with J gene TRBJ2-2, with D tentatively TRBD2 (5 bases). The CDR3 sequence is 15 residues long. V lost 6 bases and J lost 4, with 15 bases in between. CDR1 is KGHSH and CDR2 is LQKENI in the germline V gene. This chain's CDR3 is CASSFLQEGTGELFF. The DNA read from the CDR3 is TGTGCCAGCTCTTTCCTCCAAGAGGGCACCGGGGAG.

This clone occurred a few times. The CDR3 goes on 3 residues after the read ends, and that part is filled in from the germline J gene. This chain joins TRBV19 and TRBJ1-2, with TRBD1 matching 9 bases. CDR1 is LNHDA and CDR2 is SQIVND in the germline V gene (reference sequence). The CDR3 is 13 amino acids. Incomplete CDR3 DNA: TGTGCCAGTAGTTCACAGGGGGCGCGGGGC. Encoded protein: CASSSQGARG. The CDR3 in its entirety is CASSSQGARGYTF.